Presented here are 19 T cell receptor beta chains from one specimen sequenced in a study of blood T cell repertoires in COVID-19. The assay was immunoSEQ multiplex PCR, and TCRdb's table has in-frame clones only and misses some. This sample has about 250,000 clones, with around 82% found just once. Specimen: peripheral blood. These receptors were taken from a human donor with COVID-19, enrolled during active disease. The donor label of this sample is uncertain.

This clone appeared once. The chain uses TRBV7-5 and TRBJ2-3; the D call of TRBD2 is as the table states it, not checked on the DNA. TRBV7-5 is annotated as a pseudogene. The CDR3 runs 16 residues. CDR3 protein: CARSHRTGDRPDTQYF. The CDR3 region has the DNA TGTGCCAGAAGCCACCGGACGGGGGACCGGCCAGATACGCAGTATTTT.

The V gene is TRBV4-1, the J gene TRBJ1-3; 7 bases line up with TRBD1. Germline V CDR1 and CDR2: MGHRA, YSYEKL. Losses at the gene ends were 0 bases for V and 4 bases for J; bases not matched to a gene: 9. The CDR3 loop spans 17 amino acids. CDR3: CASSQDYPDRDGNTIYF. CDR3 sequence (DNA): TGCGCCAGCAGCCAAGATTACCCAGACAGGGACGGAAACACCATATATTTT.

The chain joins TRBV10-2 to TRBJ2-1, with D unresolved. V was pared by 7 bases and J by 3 bases, with 13 bases between. Germline loops: CDR1 WSHSY, CDR2 SAAADI. The CDR3 loop spans 14 amino acids. CDR3 residues: CASKRGVGYNEQFF. DNA for the CDR3: TGCGCCAGCAAACGAGGCGTAGGCTACAATGAGCAGTTCTTC.

The gene calls are TRBV5-1 and TRBJ1-1, with TRBD1 as a possible D gene (6 bases). V was clipped by 7 bases and J by 3 bases, with 10 bases between them. CDR3 size: 12 residues. Germline-derived CDR1 and CDR2 are SGHRS and YFSETQ. The CDR3 region is CASRSGDTEAFF. The CDR3 bases are TGCGCCAGCCGGTCAGGGGACACTGAAGCTTTCTTT.

The chain has TRBV9 and TRBJ2-1; 7 bases align to TRBD2. CDR3 length: 16 residues. Trimming removed 3 bases from V and 5 bases from J; junction bases left unmatched: 11. Germline CDR1 SGDLS, CDR2 YYNGEE. In DNA, the CDR3 is TGTGCCAGCAGCGGAGTGGGAGGGAGGGTCGACAATGAGCAGTTCTTC. The encoded protein is CASSGVGGRVDNEQFF.

V and J are TRBV6-4 and TRBJ1-2, with D maybe TRBD1 (6 bases). Germline V gene sequence: CDR1 MRHNA, CDR2 SNTAGT. The V end was cut by 3 bases, the J end by 0 bases, with 11 bases between. CDR3 length: 15 amino acids. Here the CDR3 DNA reads TGTGCCAGCAGTGAAGGACAGAGTCCTAACTATGGCTACACCTTC. This codes for CASSEGQSPNYGYTF.

The rearrangement uses TRBV10-1 and TRBJ2-1; weak D call: TRBD2 (5 bases). The CDR3 extends over 13 amino acids. Germline V gene sequence: CDR1 WNHNN, CDR2 SYGVQD (reference sequence). Trimming took off 2 bases at V and 5 bases at J, with 7 bases between the two ends. The CDR3 DNA is TGCGCCAGCAGTGAGGCTAGCAACAATGAGCAGTTCTTC. It translates to CASSEASNNEQFF.

The chain uses TRBV6-6 and TRBJ1-1, with a possible D match to TRBD1 (5 bases). The CDR3 extends over 14 amino acids. V lost 7 bases and J lost 3, with 15 bases in between. Germline loops: CDR1 MNHNY, CDR2 SVGAGI (reference sequence). CDR3 sequence (DNA): TGTGCCAGCAACCCCCTTGGGGGGTACACTGAAGCTTTCTTT. As protein: CASNPLGGYTEAFF.

V usage is TRBV7-2 and J usage is TRBJ1-1; no reliable D call. V shed 5 bases and J shed 0 bases, with 10 bases lying between them. CDR3 length: 14 residues. CDR1 SGHTA and CDR2 FQGNSA come from the germline V gene. CDR3 region: CASSPILMNTEAFF. The CDR3 DNA reads as TGTGCCAGCAGCCCCATCCTAATGAACACTGAAGCTTTCTTT.

This sequence joins TRBV14 and TRBJ1-6, with a tentative D call TRBD1 (6 bases). Looked up from germline, CDR1 is SGHDN and CDR2 is FVKESK. The ends were cut back, 10 bases at V and 7 bases at J, with 14 bases in the middle. The CDR3 is 13 residues long. DNA of the CDR3: TGTGCCACAGGGGTCGGTAGAAATTCACCCCTCCACTTT. Translating gives CATGVGRNSPLHF.

The count of this clone is one. The chain recombines TRBV7-2 with TRBJ2-6, with a weak D call TRBD2 (6 bases). There are 16 residues in the CDR3. In germline, CDR1 is SGHTA, CDR2 FQGNSA. V dropped 1 base and J dropped 2 bases, with 9 bases sitting between them. CDR3 in DNA: TGTGCCAGCAGCTTAGGCGGGGTAGCTGGGGCCAACGTCCTGACTTTC. Translated: CASSLGGVAGANVLTF.

The chain joins TRBV7-2 to TRBJ2-7; D is uncertain. The CDR3 length is 14 residues. The V end lost 1 base, the J end lost 2 bases, and 9 bases lay between the germline ends. The germline gives CDR1 SGHTA, CDR2 FQGNSA. CDR3 amino acids: CASSLGLETYEQYF. The CDR3 bases are TGTGCCAGCAGCTTAGGGCTGGAGACCTACGAGCAGTACTTC.

This chain links TRBV7-8 with TRBJ2-1; 7 bases match TRBD2. This CDR3 has 13 amino acids. In germline, CDR1 is SGHVS, CDR2 FQNEAQ. The V segment lost 8 bases and the J segment 8 bases; nucleotides outside the gene matches: 9. The DNA for the CDR3 is TGTGCCAGCCGACTAGCCGCGAATGATGAGCAGTTCTTC. Translating gives CASRLAANDEQFF.

This clone occurred a few times. The rearrangement uses TRBV30 and TRBJ1-6; 9 bases are shared with TRBD1. Germline V gene lookup returns CDR1 GTSNPN and CDR2 SVGIG (reference sequence). CDR3 size: 15 residues. V shed 3 bases and J 7 bases; nucleotides not matched to a gene: 7. The CDR3 loop is CAWRYRDRANSPLHF. Written as DNA, the CDR3 is TGTGCCTGGAGGTACCGGGACAGGGCCAATTCACCCCTCCACTTT.

The gene calls are TRBV7-3 and TRBJ2-1; D might be TRBD1 (6 bases). The V end lost 0 bases, the J end lost 9 bases, and 15 bases lay between the germline ends. The CDR3 is 15 amino acids. Germline V CDR1 and CDR2: SGHTA, FQGTGA. CDR3 bases: TGTGCCAGCAGCTTAACCCCAGGGGCAGGAGTTGAGCAGTTCTTC. Amino acids: CASSLTPGAGVEQFF.

The V gene is TRBV30, the J gene TRBJ2-3; D is possibly TRBD2 (5 bases). The CDR3 contains 16 residues. The V end lost 4 bases, the J end lost 4 bases, and 21 bases lay between the germline ends. The germline V gene encodes CDR1 GTSNPN and CDR2 SVGIG (reference sequence). CDR3 in DNA: TGTGCCTGGACTCCCGAAGGAGGTGTGGGTCCAGATACGCAGTATTTT. Residues: CAWTPEGGVGPDTQYF. The variable domain in full, with the rest retrieved from reference TRBV30 and TRBJ2-3, is SQTIHQWPATLVQPVGSPLSLECTVEGTSNPNLYWYRQAAGRGLQLLFYSVGIGQISSEVPQNLSASRPQDRQFILSSKKLLLSDSGFYLCAWTPEGGVGPDTQYFGPGTRLTVL.

The chain couples TRBV11-2 to TRBJ2-7, with 8 bases lining up with TRBD2. The V gene end was trimmed by 5 bases and the J gene end by 2 bases; junction bases not matched to a gene: 17. The CDR3 loop spans 18 amino acids. Germline values: CDR1 SGHAT, CDR2 FQNNGV. DNA of the CDR3: TGTGCCAGCAGCCTTCGACCGATCGGACTAGCAGGGCCCTACGAGCAGTACTTC. Amino acid sequence: CASSLRPIGLAGPYEQYF.

The chain combines TRBV7-3 with TRBJ1-2, with TRBD1 matching over 8 bases. Germline values: CDR1 SGHTA, CDR2 FQGTGA. The CDR3 is 13 residues long. V shed 6 bases, J shed 8 bases, and the junction held 8 bases outside the gene matches. The CDR3 here is CASSMTGAEGYTF. The DNA of the CDR3 is TGTGCCAGCAGTATGACAGGGGCGGAGGGCTACACCTTC.

This clone was observed a single time. The chain joins TRBV5-1 to TRBJ1-1; a possible D gene is TRBD1 (5 bases). CDR3 length: 15 amino acids. Trimming stripped 3 bases from V and 4 bases from J, with 16 bases between. Germline V gene lookup returns CDR1 SGHRS and CDR2 YFSETQ. CDR3 protein: CASSSGLLKATEAFF. CDR3 in DNA: TGCGCCAGCAGCTCGGGACTCCTTAAAGCCACTGAAGCTTTCTTT.